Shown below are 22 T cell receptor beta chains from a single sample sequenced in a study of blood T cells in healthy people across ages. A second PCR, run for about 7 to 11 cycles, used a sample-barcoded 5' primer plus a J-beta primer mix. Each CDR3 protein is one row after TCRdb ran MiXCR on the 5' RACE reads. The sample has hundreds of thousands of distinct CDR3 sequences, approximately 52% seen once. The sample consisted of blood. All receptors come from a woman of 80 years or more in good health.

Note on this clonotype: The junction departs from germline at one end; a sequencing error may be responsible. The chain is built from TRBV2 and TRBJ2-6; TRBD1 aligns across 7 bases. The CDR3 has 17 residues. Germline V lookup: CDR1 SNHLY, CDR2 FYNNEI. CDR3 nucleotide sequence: TGTGCCAGCAGGGGGGACAGTTTTCTCTCTGGGGCCAACGTCCCGACTTTC. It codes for CASRGDSFLSGANVPTF.

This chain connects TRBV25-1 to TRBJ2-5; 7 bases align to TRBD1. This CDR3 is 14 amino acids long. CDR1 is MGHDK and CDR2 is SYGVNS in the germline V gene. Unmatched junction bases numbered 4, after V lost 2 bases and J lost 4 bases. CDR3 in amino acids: CASSEETGRETQYF. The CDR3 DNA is TGTGCCAGCAGTGAAGAGACAGGGAGAGAGACCCAGTACTTC.

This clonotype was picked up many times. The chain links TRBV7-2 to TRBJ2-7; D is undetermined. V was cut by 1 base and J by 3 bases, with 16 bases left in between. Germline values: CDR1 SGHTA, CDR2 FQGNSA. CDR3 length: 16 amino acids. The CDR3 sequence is CASSLGNLGLGYEQYF. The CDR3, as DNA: TGTGCCAGCAGCTTAGGTAATCTAGGGCTGGGCTACGAGCAGTACTTC.

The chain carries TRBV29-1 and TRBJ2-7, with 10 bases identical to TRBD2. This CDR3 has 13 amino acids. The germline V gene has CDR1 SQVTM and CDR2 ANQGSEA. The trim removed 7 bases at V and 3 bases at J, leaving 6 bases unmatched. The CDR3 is CSARTSGLYEQYF. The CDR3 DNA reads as TGCAGCGCCAGGACTAGCGGCCTCTACGAGCAGTACTTC.

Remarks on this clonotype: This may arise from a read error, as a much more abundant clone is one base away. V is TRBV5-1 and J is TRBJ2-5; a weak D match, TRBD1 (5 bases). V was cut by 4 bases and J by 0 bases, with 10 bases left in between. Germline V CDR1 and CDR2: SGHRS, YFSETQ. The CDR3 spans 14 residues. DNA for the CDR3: TGCGCCAGCAGCGTCCAGGGCAACCAAGAGACCCAGTACTTC. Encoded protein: CASSVQGNQETQYF.

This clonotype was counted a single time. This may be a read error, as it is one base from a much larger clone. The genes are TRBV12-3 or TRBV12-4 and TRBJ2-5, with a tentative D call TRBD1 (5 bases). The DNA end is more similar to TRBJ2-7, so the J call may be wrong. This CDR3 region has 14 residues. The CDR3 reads CTSSVQVNQDEQYF. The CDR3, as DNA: TGTACCAGCAGCGTACAGGTCAATCAGGACGAGCAGTACTTC.

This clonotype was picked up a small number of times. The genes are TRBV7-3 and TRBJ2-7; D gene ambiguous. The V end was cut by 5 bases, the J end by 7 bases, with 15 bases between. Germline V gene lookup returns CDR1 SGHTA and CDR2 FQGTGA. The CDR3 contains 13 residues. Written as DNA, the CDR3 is TGTGCCAGCAGCCCAGTTCGCGATAATGAGCAGTACTTC. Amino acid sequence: CASSPVRDNEQYF.

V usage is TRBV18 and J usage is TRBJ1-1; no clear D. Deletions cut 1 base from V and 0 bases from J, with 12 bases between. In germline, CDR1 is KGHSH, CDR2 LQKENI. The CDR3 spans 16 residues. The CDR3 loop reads CASSPRGVSLNTEAFF. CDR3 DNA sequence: TGTGCCAGCTCACCACGAGGTGTCAGCTTGAACACTGAAGCTTTCTTT.

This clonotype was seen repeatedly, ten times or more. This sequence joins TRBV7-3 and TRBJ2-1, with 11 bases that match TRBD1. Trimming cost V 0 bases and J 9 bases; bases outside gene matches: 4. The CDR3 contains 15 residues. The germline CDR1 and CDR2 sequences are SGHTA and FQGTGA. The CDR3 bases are TGTGCCAGCAGCTTAACCGGGACAGGGGGTTTTGAGCAGTTCTTC. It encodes CASSLTGTGGFEQFF.

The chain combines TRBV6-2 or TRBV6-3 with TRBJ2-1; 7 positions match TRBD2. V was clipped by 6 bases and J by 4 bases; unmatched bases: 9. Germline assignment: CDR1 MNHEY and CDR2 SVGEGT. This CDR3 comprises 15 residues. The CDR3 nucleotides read TGTGCCAGCAGATTAGCGGGCGCGCCGTACAATGAGCAGTTCTTC. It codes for CASRLAGAPYNEQFF.

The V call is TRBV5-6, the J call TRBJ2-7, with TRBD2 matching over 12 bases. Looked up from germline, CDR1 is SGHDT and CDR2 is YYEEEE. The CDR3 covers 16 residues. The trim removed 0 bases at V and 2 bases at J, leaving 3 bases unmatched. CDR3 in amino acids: CASSLARLAGAYEQYF. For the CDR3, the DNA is TGTGCCAGCAGCTTGGCCCGACTAGCGGGGGCCTACGAGCAGTACTTC.

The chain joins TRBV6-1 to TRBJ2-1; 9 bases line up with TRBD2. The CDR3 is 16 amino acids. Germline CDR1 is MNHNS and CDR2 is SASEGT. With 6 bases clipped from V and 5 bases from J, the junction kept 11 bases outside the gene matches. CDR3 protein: CASRTGLAGADNEQFF. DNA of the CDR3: TGTGCCAGCAGGACCGGTTTAGCGGGGGCCGACAATGAGCAGTTCTTC.

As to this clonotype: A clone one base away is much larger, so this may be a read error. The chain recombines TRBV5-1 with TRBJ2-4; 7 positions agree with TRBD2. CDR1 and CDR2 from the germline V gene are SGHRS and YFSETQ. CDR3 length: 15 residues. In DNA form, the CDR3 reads TGCGCCAACAGCTGGGAGGGGACCTTCAAAAACATTCAGTACTTC. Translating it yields CANSWEGTFKNIQYF.

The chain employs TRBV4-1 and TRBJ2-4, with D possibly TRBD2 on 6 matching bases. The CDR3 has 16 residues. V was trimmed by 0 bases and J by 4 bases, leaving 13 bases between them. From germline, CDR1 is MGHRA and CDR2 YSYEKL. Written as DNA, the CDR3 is TGCGCCAGCAGCCAAGACCCGGCTAGCGCAAAAAACATTCAGTACTTC. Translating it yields CASSQDPASAKNIQYF.

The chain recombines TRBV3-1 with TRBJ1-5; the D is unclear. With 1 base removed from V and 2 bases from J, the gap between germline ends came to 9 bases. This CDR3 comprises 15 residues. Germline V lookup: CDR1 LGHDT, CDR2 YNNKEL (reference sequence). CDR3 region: CASSQVGGGNQPQHF. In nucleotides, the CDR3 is TGTGCCAGCAGCCAAGTAGGCGGGGGCAATCAGCCCCAGCATTTT. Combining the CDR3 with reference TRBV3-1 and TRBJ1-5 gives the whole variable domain DTAVSQTPKYLVTQMGNDKSIKCEQNLGHDTMYWYKQDSKKFLKIMFSYNNKELIINETVPNRFSPKSPDKAHLNLHINSLELGDSAVYFCASSQVGGGNQPQHFGDGTRLSIL.

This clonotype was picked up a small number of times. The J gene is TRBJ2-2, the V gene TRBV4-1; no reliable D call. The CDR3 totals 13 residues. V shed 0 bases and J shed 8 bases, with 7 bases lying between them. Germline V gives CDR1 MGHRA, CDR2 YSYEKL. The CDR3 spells CASSQELSGELFF. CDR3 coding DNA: TGCGCCAGCAGCCAAGAACTAAGTGGGGAGCTGTTTTTT.

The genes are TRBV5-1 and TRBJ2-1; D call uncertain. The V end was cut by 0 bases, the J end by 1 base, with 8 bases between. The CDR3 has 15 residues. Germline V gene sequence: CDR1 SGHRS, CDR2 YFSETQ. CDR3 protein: CASSLAGMSYNEQFF. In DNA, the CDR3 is TGCGCCAGCAGCTTGGCTGGGATGTCCTACAATGAGCAGTTCTTC.

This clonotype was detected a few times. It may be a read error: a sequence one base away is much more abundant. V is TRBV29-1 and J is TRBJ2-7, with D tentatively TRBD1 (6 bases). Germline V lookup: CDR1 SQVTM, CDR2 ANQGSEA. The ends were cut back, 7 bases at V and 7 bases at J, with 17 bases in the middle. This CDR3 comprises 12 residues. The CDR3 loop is CSGYRVSNEQYF. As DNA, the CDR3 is TGCAGCGGGTACAGGGTGAGCAATGAGCAGTACTTC.

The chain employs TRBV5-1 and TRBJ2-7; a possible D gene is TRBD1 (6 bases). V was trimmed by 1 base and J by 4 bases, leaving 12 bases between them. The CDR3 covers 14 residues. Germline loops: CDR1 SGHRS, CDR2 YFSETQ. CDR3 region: CASSLTGKIYEQYF. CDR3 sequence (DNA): TGCGCCAGCAGCTTGACAGGGAAAATTTACGAGCAGTACTTC.

CDR3 DNA: TGCAGTGCTAGAGATTGGCAGGGGGCACAGACCCAGTACTTC. Protein: CSARDWQGAQTQYF. The chain is built from TRBV20-1 and TRBJ2-5; 8 bases match TRBD1. With V trimmed by 0 bases and J by 6 bases, 6 bases remained unmatched. Germline assignment: CDR1 DFQATT and CDR2 SNEGSKA (reference sequence). The CDR3 totals 14 residues.

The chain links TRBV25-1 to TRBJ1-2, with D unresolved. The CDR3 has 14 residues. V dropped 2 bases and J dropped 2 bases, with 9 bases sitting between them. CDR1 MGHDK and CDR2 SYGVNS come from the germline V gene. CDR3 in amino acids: CASSEVGRNYGYTF. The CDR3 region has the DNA TGTGCCAGCAGTGAAGTCGGACGGAACTATGGCTACACCTTC.

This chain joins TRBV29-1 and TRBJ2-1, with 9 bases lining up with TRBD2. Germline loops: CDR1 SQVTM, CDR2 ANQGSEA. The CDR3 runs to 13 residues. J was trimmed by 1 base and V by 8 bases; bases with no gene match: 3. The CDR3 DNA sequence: TGCAGCATAAGCGGGAGGTCCTACAATGAGCAGTTCTTC. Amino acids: CSISGRSYNEQFF.